In its sample, the clone carrying this T cell receptor (beta chain) was seen many times. Its antigen is not known. It was genomic DNA that served as the template for profiling TCR beta VDJ and CDR3. TCRdb processed the reads anew with MiXCR; each CDR3 protein has one entry. Of approximately 270,000 distinct CDR3 sequences listed, 55% to 60% were seen once; the top ten hold 8%. This entry is derived from a study of CD8+CD57+ T cells in acquired aplastic anemia. Points from the study as a whole: Both patients and controls carried the same twenty-nine CD8+ CDR3 sequences.

The CDR3 is 16 amino acids. Germline lookup yields CDR1 WSHSY and CDR2 SAAADI. V lost 6 bases, J lost 7 bases, and 11 bases stayed unmatched. The TCR sequence derives from a human donor with severe aplastic anemia or a healthy control (not recorded which). The chain is built from TRBV10-2 and TRBJ2-1; TRBD1 aligns across 11 bases. The sequencing input was sorted CD4+, CD8+, or CD8+CD57+ T cells (not recorded which) from PBMCs. As DNA, the CDR3 is TGCGCCAGCAGGGAGGCGACGGGACAGGGGGTAAATGAGCAGTTCTTC. Protein product: CASREATGQGVNEQFF.